Shown below are 22 T cell receptor beta chains from a single sample sequenced in a study of human T cells and chemical hapten exposure. The time point denotes: pre-sensitization, week 0. As for treatment: therapeutic diphenylcyclopropenone sensitization with weekly scalp DPC. TCRdb ran MiXCR on the RACE reads and lists one entry per CDR3 protein. Among 350,000 to 400,000 distinct CDR3 sequences listed, approximately 5% were seen once. The sequencing used whole blood, collected in connection with sensitization to the hapten diphenylcyclopropenone (DPC). These receptors all come from a woman aged 45 to 65 with alopecia areata. Some clones in this sample may be carry-over from other donors' samples.

The chain is built from TRBV6-1 and TRBJ1-4; D uncertain. V lost 5 bases, J lost 7 bases, and 5 bases lay in between. Per the germline V gene, CDR1 is MNHNS and CDR2 is SASEGT. The CDR3 is 11 amino acids. CDR3 sequence: CASSQAEKLFF. CDR3 sequence (DNA): TGTGCCAGCAGTCAGGCTGAAAAACTGTTTTTT.

The sample holds many counts of this clonotype. The chain joins TRBV6-5 to TRBJ2-7, with 7 bases identical to TRBD1. This CDR3 is built from 16 residues. V shed 2 bases, J shed 2 bases, and the junction held 9 bases outside the gene matches. Germline values: CDR1 MNHEY, CDR2 SVGAGI. The CDR3 nucleotides read TGTGCCAGCAGTTACGAACAGGGGCTATACCCCTACGAGCAGTACTTC. This sequence encodes CASSYEQGLYPYEQYF.

The chain has TRBV7-9 and TRBJ2-2, with 7 nucleotides matching TRBD2. The CDR3 totals 17 residues. Trimming removed 2 bases from V and 6 bases from J; junction bases left unmatched: 12. Germline V gene lookup returns CDR1 SEHNR and CDR2 FQNEAQ (reference sequence). The CDR3 sequence: CASSLHGTGGLAGELFF. CDR3 nucleotides: TGTGCCAGCAGCTTACACGGAACGGGAGGTCTTGCCGGGGAGCTGTTTTTT. Looking up the rest from reference TRBV7-9 and TRBJ2-2 gives the full variable domain: DTGVSQNPRHKITKRGQNVTFRCDPISEHNRLYWYRQTLGQGPEFLTYFQNEAQLEKSRLLSDRFSAERPKGSFSTLEIQRTEQGDSAMYLCASSLHGTGGLAGELFFGEGSRLTVL.

The chain combines TRBV6-6 with TRBJ1-2, with 8 bases lining up with TRBD1. Germline V gene sequence: CDR1 MNHNY, CDR2 SVGAGI (reference sequence). The J segment lost 4 bases and the V segment lost 8 bases, leaving 15 bases of the junction unmatched. CDR3 length equals 16 residues. The CDR3 DNA reads as TGTGCCAGCGGTACCACTATCCTCGACAGGGGCTATGGCTACACCTTC. As protein: CASGTTILDRGYGYTF.

This clonotype was observed at least ten times. The CDR3 region is CASSSSSFTDTQYF. In DNA, the CDR3 is TGTGCCAGCAGCTCCTCTAGCTTCACAGATACGCAGTATTTT. This chain joins TRBV7-2 and TRBJ2-3, with D perhaps matching TRBD2 (5 bases). Germline V gene data show CDR1 as SGHTA and CDR2 as FQGNSA. V lost 4 bases and J 2 bases, leaving 10 bases between the germline ends. The CDR3 length is 14 residues.

The table lists this clonotype with many counts. The gene calls are TRBV14 and TRBJ2-3, with D perhaps matching TRBD2 (6 bases). The CDR3 runs to 12 residues. Looked up from germline, CDR1 is SGHDN and CDR2 is FVKESK. The germline V and J ends were trimmed by 1 base and 10 bases, with 9 bases remaining between them. Here the CDR3 DNA reads TGTGCCAGCAGCCAAGGACTAGTGGCGCAGTATTTT. Protein product: CASSQGLVAQYF.

This clonotype was recorded at least ten times. V and J are TRBV29-1 and TRBJ1-1, with 9 bases aligning to TRBD1. V lost 5 bases, J lost 5 bases, and 9 bases stayed unmatched. CDR3 size: 14 residues. CDR1 SQVTM and CDR2 ANQGSEA come from the germline V gene. The CDR3 is CSVKVQGAGTEAFF. The CDR3 DNA reads as TGCAGCGTTAAAGTACAGGGGGCGGGGACTGAAGCTTTCTTT.

Ten or more counts support this clonotype. The gene calls are TRBV27 and TRBJ2-2; 9 nucleotides agree with TRBD2. The CDR3 loop spans 14 amino acids. Germline V gene lookup returns CDR1 MNHEY and CDR2 SMNVEV (reference sequence). Germline trimming cut 9 bases from V and 2 bases from J; bases unmatched to any gene: 4. The CDR3 sequence is CASTTSGNTGELFF. The CDR3 DNA is TGTGCCAGTACGACTAGCGGTAACACCGGGGAGCTGTTTTTT.

This clonotype was seen at least ten times. This chain uses TRBV7-2 with TRBJ1-1; possibly TRBD1 for D (6 bases). Germline V gene sequence: CDR1 SGHTA, CDR2 FQGNSA. Trimming removed 5 bases from V and 7 bases from J, with 14 bases in between. The CDR3 has 13 amino acids. DNA of the CDR3: TGTGCCAGCAGCCTAAAGGGGGGGATTGAAGCTTTCTTT. Residues: CASSLKGGIEAFF.

Many counts were recorded for this clonotype. This chain uses TRBV20-1 with TRBJ2-7, with 10 bases identical to TRBD2. The germline V gene encodes CDR1 DFQATT and CDR2 SNEGSKA (reference sequence). This CDR3 contains 17 residues. After removal of 3 bases from V and 0 bases from J, the junction contained 11 bases not matched to a gene. The CDR3 DNA reads as TGCAGTGCTAGGCGGGACGTAGCGGGGGGCCGCTCCTACGAGCAGTACTTC. It translates to CSARRDVAGGRSYEQYF.

This clonotype has just a few counts. The genes are TRBV19 and TRBJ2-7, with D possibly TRBD2 on 5 matching bases. CDR1 and CDR2 (germline): LNHDA, SQIVND (reference sequence). There are 11 residues in the CDR3. V gave up 10 bases and J gave up 6 bases, with 13 bases separating them. The CDR3 coding sequence is TGTGCCACCAGATATGGGAGCGAGCAGTACTTC. Its translation is CATRYGSEQYF. Full variable domain (rest looked up from reference TRBV19 and TRBJ2-7): DGGITQSPKYLFRKEGQNVTLSCEQNLNHDAMYWYRQDPGQGLRLIYYSQIVNDFQKGDIAEGYSVSREKKESFPLTVTSAQKNPTAFYLCATRYGSEQYFGPGTRLTVT.

A few counts support this clonotype. This chain joins TRBV27 and TRBJ1-5; 9 nucleotides match TRBD1. The length of the CDR3 is 16 residues. The ends lost 6 bases at V and 6 bases at J; junction bases unmatched: 12. CDR1 and CDR2 (germline): MNHEY, SMNVEV (reference sequence). The CDR3 loop is CASSRTTGGGGQPQHF. In nucleotides, the CDR3 is TGTGCCAGCAGCCGAACTACAGGGGGCGGAGGTCAGCCCCAGCATTTT.

There are a few counts of this clonotype. This chain links TRBV4-2 with TRBJ2-5; D might be TRBD1 or TRBD2, each matching 6 bases. V lost 0 bases and J lost 5, with 16 bases in between. Germline V gene data show CDR1 as LGHNA and CDR2 as YNFKEQ. This CDR3 contains 16 residues. CDR3 loop: CASSQDSRGGQETQYF. The CDR3 coding sequence is TGTGCCAGCAGCCAAGATAGCCGAGGGGGGCAGGAGACCCAGTACTTC.

The rearrangement joins TRBV7-2 to TRBJ2-1, with D tentatively TRBD2 (5 bases). V was trimmed by 2 bases and J by 0 bases, leaving 11 bases between them. Germline CDR1 is SGHTA and CDR2 is FQGNSA. The length of the CDR3 is 16 residues. The CDR3 region is CASSLMSGSSYNEQFF. The CDR3 nucleotides read TGTGCCAGCAGCTTAATGAGCGGTAGCTCCTACAATGAGCAGTTCTTC.

The genes are TRBV5-1 and TRBJ1-4; 7 nucleotides line up with TRBD1. Trimming cost V 0 bases and J 4 bases; bases outside gene matches: 12. Germline V CDR1 and CDR2: SGHRS, YFSETQ. This CDR3 contains 18 residues. Written as DNA, the CDR3 is TGCGCCAGCAGCTTGGGGGCCGGGACAGCCCGGCTTAATGAAAAACTGTTTTTT. As protein: CASSLGAGTARLNEKLFF.

In this sample, this clonotype turned up many times. The V call is TRBV18, the J call TRBJ1-4; D remains ambiguous. Trimming left V 6 bases short and J 6 bases short, with 14 bases between. This CDR3 is 14 amino acids long. CDR1 and CDR2 (germline): KGHSH, LQKENI. For the CDR3, the DNA is TGTGCCAGCTCTCCCCAGAGTGGGGATGAAAAACTGTTTTTT. The encoded protein is CASSPQSGDEKLFF.

The CDR3 sequence: CASSVGTSVNTGELFF. Here the CDR3 DNA reads TGTGCCAGCAGCGTCGGAACTAGCGTGAACACCGGGGAGCTGTTTTTT. The chain uses TRBV9 and TRBJ2-2; 7 positions agree with TRBD2. Germline assignment: CDR1 SGDLS and CDR2 YYNGEE. This CDR3 contains 16 residues. The junction had 5 bases not matched to a gene; V was cut back by 2 bases and J by 1 base.

This clonotype was recorded at least ten times. The chain carries TRBV7-8 and TRBJ1-5; D is perhaps TRBD1 (5 bases). Germline lookup yields CDR1 SGHVS and CDR2 FQNEAQ. This CDR3 is 16 amino acids long. The V gene lost 1 base and the J gene lost 0 bases, with 10 bases spanning the gap. CDR3 sequence reads: CASSLEAGNSNQPQHF. The DNA of the CDR3 is TGTGCCAGCAGCTTAGAGGCAGGGAATAGCAATCAGCCCCAGCATTTT. Full variable domain (remainder filled in from reference TRBV7-8 and TRBJ1-5): GAGVSQSPRYKVAKRGQDVALRCDPISGHVSLFWYQQALGQGPEFLTYFQNEAQLDKSGLPSDRFFAERPEGSVSTLKIQRTQQEDSAVYLCASSLEAGNSNQPQHFGDGTRLSIL.

This chain uses TRBV12-5 with TRBJ2-3, with a possible D match to TRBD2 (6 bases). The germline V gene encodes CDR1 LGHNT and CDR2 FRNRAP. V was cut by 5 bases and J by 5 bases, with 14 bases left in between. CDR3 size: 14 residues. The CDR3 sequence is CASGPRDSGDTQYF. The DNA for the CDR3 is TGTGCTAGTGGTCCCCGGGATAGCGGAGATACGCAGTATTTT. Supplemented by reference TRBV12-5 and TRBJ2-3, the full variable domain reads DARVTQTPRHKVTEMGQEVTMRCQPILGHNTVFWYRQTMMQGLELLAYFRNRAPLDDSGMPKDRFSAEMPDATLATLKIQPSEPRDSAVYFCASGPRDSGDTQYFGPGTRLTVL.

This clonotype was observed at least ten times. The chain carries TRBV6-2 or TRBV6-3 and TRBJ2-1; 10 bases are a match to TRBD2. CDR3 length: 19 amino acids. Trimming at V came to 5 bases and at J to 7 bases, leaving 20 bases not matched to a gene. Germline V gene lookup returns CDR1 MNHEY and CDR2 SVGEGT. CDR3 amino acids: CASSLPGSGRSIGRNEQFF. The DNA of the CDR3 is TGTGCCAGCAGTCTCCCAGGTAGCGGGAGGTCAATAGGTAGGAATGAGCAGTTCTTC.

This clonotype was seen a handful of times. The chain is built from TRBV7-2 and TRBJ2-3; possible D gene TRBD2, 6 bases. V lost 2 bases, J lost 0 bases, and 12 bases lay in between. The CDR3 runs to 16 residues. Per germline, CDR1 SGHTA and CDR2 FQGNSA. Here the CDR3 DNA reads TGTGCCAGCAGCTTACCAGCGGGTTCCAGCACAGATACGCAGTATTTT. It encodes CASSLPAGSSTDTQYF.

The sample holds a few counts of this clonotype. The J gene is TRBJ1-2, the V gene TRBV5-6; tentative D call: TRBD1 (5 bases). This CDR3 is built from 11 residues. The V end lost 0 bases, the J end lost 10 bases, and 7 bases lay between the germline ends. Germline V CDR1 and CDR2: SGHDT, YYEEEE. The CDR3 DNA reads TGTGCCAGCAGCTTGGTGACAGCCTACACCTTC. Translating gives CASSLVTAYTF.